One sample yielded the 19 T cell receptor beta chains listed below, sequenced in a study of T-cell memory formation after mild COVID-19. Using its own MiXCR run on the 5' RACE reads, TCRdb lists one record per CDR3 protein. The table shows 350,000 to 450,000 distinct CDR3 sequences, with 24% occurring only once. Sequencing was done on a sample of PBMCs or a T cell subset sorted from them (not recorded which). The receptors were sampled from an adult woman who had mild COVID-19 (a few samples of this study predate the infection). Cell type and time point are not known.

The V call is TRBV3-1, the J call TRBJ1-1; D not certain. There are 13 residues in the CDR3. Deletions cut 1 base from V and 4 bases from J, with 7 bases between. Germline CDR1 is LGHDT and CDR2 is YNNKEL (reference sequence). DNA for the CDR3: TGTGCCAGCAGCCAAGTATCGGGCACTGAAGCTTTCTTT. Translated: CASSQVSGTEAFF.

The table lists this clonotype with a few counts. The chain joins TRBV5-1 to TRBJ2-3; the D is unclear. CDR1 is SGHRS and CDR2 is YFSETQ in the germline V gene. Trimming cost V 0 bases and J 12 bases, with 8 bases left between them. The length of the CDR3 is 11 residues. The CDR3 DNA reads as TGCGCCAGCAGCTTGGACGAGCTTCAGTATTTT. Protein: CASSLDELQYF.

This sequence joins TRBV24-1 and TRBJ2-1; 9 bases align to TRBD1. Germline CDR1 and CDR2: KGHDR and SFDVKD. CDR3 length: 16 amino acids. After removal of 2 bases from V and 7 bases from J, the junction contained 8 bases not matched to a gene. CDR3 region: CATSDSTGGGWNEQFF. The CDR3 DNA reads TGTGCCACCAGTGATTCGACAGGGGGTGGTTGGAATGAGCAGTTCTTC.

This clonotype has only a few counts. V and J are TRBV10-3 and TRBJ2-2; 13 bases fit TRBD2. J lost 5 bases, V lost 5 bases, and 8 bases had no gene match. Germline V gene data show CDR1 as ENHRY and CDR2 as SYGVKD. This CDR3 comprises 17 residues. This CDR3 is CAISTLAGGPGTGELFF. The CDR3, as DNA: TGTGCCATCAGTACACTAGCGGGAGGGCCGGGGACCGGGGAGCTGTTTTTT.

This clonotype was found a few times. This rearrangement joins TRBV5-1 to TRBJ2-3; weak D call: TRBD2 (5 bases). Trimming stripped 1 base from V and 6 bases from J, with 6 bases between. The CDR3 sequence is 12 residues long. The germline CDR1 and CDR2 sequences are SGHRS and YFSETQ. The CDR3 coding sequence is TGCGCCAGCAGCTTGATAGCGGATACGCAGTATTTT. This sequence encodes CASSLIADTQYF. The variable domain in full, with the rest retrieved from reference TRBV5-1 and TRBJ2-3, is KAGVTQTPRYLIKTRGQQVTLSCSPISGHRSVSWYQQTPGQGLQFLFEYFSETQRNKGNFPGRFSGRQFSNSRSEMNVSTLELGDSALYLCASSLIADTQYFGPGTRLTVL.

This clonotype was seen only a few times. This chain uses TRBV7-3 with TRBJ2-7; tentatively, D is TRBD2 (5 bases). V was pared by 5 bases and J by 7 bases, with 18 bases between. Germline V gene lookup returns CDR1 SGHTA and CDR2 FQGTGA. This CDR3 has 14 residues. CDR3 sequence (DNA): TGTGCCAGCAGCCCGCAGCCGAGCGGCGCTGAGCAGTACTTC. Protein sequence: CASSPQPSGAEQYF.

This clonotype was counted only a few times. This chain joins TRBV3-1 and TRBJ2-2; D may be TRBD2 (5 bases). V was shortened by 1 base and J by 3 bases, with 12 bases between the two germline ends. The CDR3 is 16 amino acids. Germline loops: CDR1 LGHDT, CDR2 YNNKEL (reference sequence). The CDR3 sequence: CASSQVVTGYTGELFF. The CDR3 DNA follows: TGTGCCAGCAGCCAAGTCGTCACGGGGTACACCGGGGAGCTGTTTTTT.

The J gene is TRBJ2-1, the V gene TRBV9; TRBD2 might be the D (6 bases). The V end was cut by 3 bases, the J end by 3 bases, with 10 bases between. CDR3 length equals 14 residues. Germline V gene lookup returns CDR1 SGDLS and CDR2 YYNGEE. Here the CDR3 DNA reads TGTGCCAGCAGCGCTCGGGGGAGCTACAATGAGCAGTTCTTC. Its protein product is CASSARGSYNEQFF.

This clonotype was detected ten times or more. As DNA, the CDR3 is TGTGCCAGCAGCCAAGGACAGGTACGTCGGAGTGAGCAGTTCTTC. Protein: CASSQGQVRRSEQFF. The chain links TRBV14 to TRBJ2-1; D may be TRBD1 (6 bases). This CDR3 is 15 amino acids long. Trimming took off 1 base at V and 9 bases at J, with 16 bases between the two ends. Germline loops: CDR1 SGHDN, CDR2 FVKESK.

This clonotype turned up a few times. The chain is built from TRBV12-3 or TRBV12-4 and TRBJ1-1, with unresolved D. The CDR3 sequence is 12 residues long. Deletions cut 6 bases from V and 0 bases from J, with 5 bases between. The CDR3 loop reads CASRGMNTEAFF. The CDR3 DNA follows: TGTGCCAGCAGGGGGATGAACACTGAAGCTTTCTTT.

The rearrangement links TRBV9 to TRBJ2-2; the match to TRBD2 covers 9 bases. The V segment lost 4 bases and the J segment 5 bases; nucleotides outside the gene matches: 6. Germline-derived CDR1 and CDR2 are SGDLS and YYNGEE. The CDR3 length is 15 residues. Here the CDR3 reads CASSWGLATTGELFF. The CDR3 DNA sequence: TGTGCCAGCAGCTGGGGACTAGCCACTACCGGGGAGCTGTTTTTT.

The gene calls are TRBV9 and TRBJ2-7; 12 nucleotides agree with TRBD2. CDR1 is SGDLS, CDR2 YYNGEE, per germline. The V and J ends lost 3 bases and 2 bases, in that order; junction bases with no gene match: 6. The CDR3 is 16 residues long. CDR3 loop: CASSGALAGGPYEQYF. The CDR3 DNA sequence: TGTGCCAGCAGCGGAGCCCTAGCGGGGGGGCCCTACGAGCAGTACTTC.

The chain employs TRBV20-1 and TRBJ1-5, with a possible D match to TRBD1 (5 bases). The CDR3 contains 15 residues. Trimming cost V 7 bases and J 0 bases, with 16 bases left between them. Germline V gene lookup returns CDR1 DFQATT and CDR2 SNEGSKA (reference sequence). The CDR3 nucleotides are TGCAGTGTTGGGACGAGAGAAAATAGCAATCAGCCCCAGCATTTT. Residues: CSVGTRENSNQPQHF.

The chain couples TRBV5-1 to TRBJ2-7, with TRBD2 matching over 10 bases. The CDR3 runs to 15 residues. V gave up 7 bases and J gave up 4 bases; unmatched junction bases: 11. The germline V gene encodes CDR1 SGHRS and CDR2 YFSETQ. In DNA, the CDR3 is TGCGCCAGCCAAAGGGAGCCTAGCGGGAGTTACGAGCAGTACTTC. Amino acid sequence: CASQREPSGSYEQYF.

This clonotype occurred a few times. The chain joins TRBV4-2 to TRBJ1-2; weak D call: TRBD1 (5 bases). Trimming shortened V by 1 base and J by 4 bases, and 19 bases separated the two germline ends. The CDR3 sequence is 17 residues long. Germline CDR1 is LGHNA and CDR2 is YNFKEQ. DNA for the CDR3: TGTGCCAGCAGCCAAGTTTTTATCAGCGGGGGGTCCTATGGCTACACCTTC. Protein sequence: CASSQVFISGGSYGYTF.

Only a few counts were recorded for this clonotype. The chain couples TRBV5-4 to TRBJ1-6; TRBD1 matches at 9 bases. V shed 3 bases and J 4 bases; nucleotides not matched to a gene: 2. This CDR3 is built from 15 residues. Germline V gene sequence: CDR1 SGHNT, CDR2 YYREEE (reference sequence). CDR3: CASSWTGDYNSPLHF. The CDR3 coding sequence is TGTGCCAGCAGCTGGACAGGGGATTATAATTCACCCCTCCACTTT.

This clonotype has a handful of counts. V gene TRBV5-1 combines with J gene TRBJ1-1, with D uncertain. This CDR3 is 11 amino acids long. Germline V gene data show CDR1 as SGHRS and CDR2 as YFSETQ. V was pared by 6 bases and J by 2 bases, with 5 bases between. The CDR3 region is CASKINTEAFF. CDR3 sequence (DNA): TGCGCCAGCAAGATTAACACTGAAGCTTTCTTT.

The chain links TRBV9 to TRBJ2-7; D is unclear. V lost 7 bases and J lost 6, with 14 bases in between. Germline CDR1 SGDLS, CDR2 YYNGEE. This CDR3 has 12 amino acids. CDR3 loop: CASEPRAREQYF. DNA for the CDR3: TGTGCCAGCGAACCCCGTGCCCGCGAGCAGTACTTC. The full variable domain, with the rest looked up from reference TRBV9 and TRBJ2-7, is DSGVTQTPKHLITATGQRVTLRCSPRSGDLSVYWYQQSLDQGLQFLIQYYNGEERAKGNILERFSAQQFPDLHSELNLSSLELGDSALYFCASEPRAREQYFGPGTRLTVT.

The V and J genes are TRBV19 and TRBJ2-3, with 10 nucleotides matching TRBD2. Looked up from germline, CDR1 is LNHDA and CDR2 is SQIVND (reference sequence). The J segment lost 3 bases and the V segment lost 10 bases, leaving 10 bases of the junction unmatched. The CDR3 runs to 15 residues. The CDR3 DNA sequence: TGTGCCACCCAGCGGGAGGGGGATGGGACAGATACGCAGTATTTT. Its translation is CATQREGDGTDTQYF. Filled out from reference TRBV19 and TRBJ2-3, the complete variable domain reads DGGITQSPKYLFRKEGQNVTLSCEQNLNHDAMYWYRQDPGQGLRLIYYSQIVNDFQKGDIAEGYSVSREKKESFPLTVTSAQKNPTAFYLCATQREGDGTDTQYFGPGTRLTVL.